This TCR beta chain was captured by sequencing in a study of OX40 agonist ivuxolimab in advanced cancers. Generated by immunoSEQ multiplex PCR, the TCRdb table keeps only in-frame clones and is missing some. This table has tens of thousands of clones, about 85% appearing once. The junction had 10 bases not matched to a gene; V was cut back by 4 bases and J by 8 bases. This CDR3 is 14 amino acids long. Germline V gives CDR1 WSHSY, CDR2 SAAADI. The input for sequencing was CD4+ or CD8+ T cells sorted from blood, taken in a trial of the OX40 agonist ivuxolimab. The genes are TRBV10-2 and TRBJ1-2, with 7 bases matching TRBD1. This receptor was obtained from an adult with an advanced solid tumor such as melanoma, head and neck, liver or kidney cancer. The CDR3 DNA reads TGCGCCAGCAGTGTTCCAGACAGGGTCTTAGGCTACACCTTC. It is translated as CASSVPDRVLGYTF.